This T cell receptor (beta chain) was obtained from a study of cytomegalovirus exposure and HLA in healthy donors. From germline, CDR1 is MDHEN and CDR2 SYDVKM. V was cut by 7 bases and J by 7 bases, with 17 bases left in between. The CDR3 is 14 amino acids. Assay: immunoSEQ multiplex PCR; the TCRdb copy retains only in-frame clones and omits some. The sample contains around 90,000 clones, roughly 80% of which appear only once. In its sample, this clone was seen once. Sequencing was performed on PBMCs. The sequence was collected from a woman between 18 and 29 years old in good health and CMV-seropositive. The chain combines TRBV28 with TRBJ1-5; perhaps TRBD1 as D (5 bases). CDR3 coding DNA: TGTGCCAGCACCATAGGAGGGGAAGGACAGCCCCAGCATTTT. Amino acid sequence: CASTIGGEGQPQHF.